These 5 T cell receptor beta chains were all obtained from the same sample, sequenced in a study of CD8+CD57+ T cells in acquired aplastic anemia (dated by TCRdb to 2016 to 2018). Sequenced using an Illumina HiSeq 2000. Genomic DNA served as template for TCR beta VDJ combination and CDR3 sequence profiling. TCRdb passed the public sequencing reads through fastp at Q25 and MiXCR, retaining productive beta sequences. Rows with one shared CDR3 protein collapse into an entry with the most common genes and DNA. Here the sample has 200,000 or so distinct CDR3 sequences; less than 65% occur a single time. The top ten clones comprise around 42% of the sample. Input material: sorted CD4+, CD8+, or CD8+CD57+ T cells (not recorded which) from PBMCs. Receptor source: a human donor with severe aplastic anemia or a healthy control (not recorded which).

This clonotype was detected a few times. The J gene is TRBJ2-1, the V gene TRBV10-3, with D maybe TRBD2 (5 bases). In germline, CDR1 is ENHRY, CDR2 SYGVKD. The CDR3 extends over 13 amino acids. The ends were cut back, 4 bases at V and 8 bases at J, with 12 bases in the middle. The CDR3 region is CAISGSSGYEQFF. DNA of the CDR3: TGTGCCATCAGTGGATCCAGCGGCTATGAGCAGTTCTTC.

This clonotype was counted at least ten times. V gene TRBV19 combines with J gene TRBJ1-1; weak D call: TRBD1 (5 bases). V shed 6 bases and J shed 3 bases, with 11 bases lying between them. Germline CDR1 is LNHDA and CDR2 is SQIVND (reference sequence). This CDR3 is 13 amino acids long. CDR3: CASSHSGYTEAFF. In DNA, the CDR3 is TGTGCCAGTAGCCACTCAGGGTACACTGAAGCTTTCTTT.

The CDR3 region is CASMDWENSPLHF. The CDR3 bases are TGTGCCAGCATGGATTGGGAGAATTCACCCCTCCACTTT. The chain joins TRBV6-1 to TRBJ1-6; no clear D gene. V lost 7 bases and J 7 bases, leaving 11 bases between the germline ends. This CDR3 is 13 amino acids long. Per the germline V gene, CDR1 is MNHNS and CDR2 is SASEGT.

The chain employs TRBV15 and TRBJ1-6; D is ambiguous. The germline V gene has CDR1 LNHNV and CDR2 YYDKDF (reference sequence). The CDR3 spans 14 residues. Trimming took 4 bases from V and 4 from J, leaving 8 bases between them. The CDR3 reads CATSNWPYNSPLHF. The CDR3 bases are TGTGCCACCAGCAACTGGCCTTATAATTCACCCCTCCACTTT. The full variable domain, completed using reference TRBV15 and TRBJ1-6, is DAMVIQNPRYQVTQFGKPVTLSCSQTLNHNVMYWYQQKSSQAPKLLFHYYDKDFNNEADTPDNFQSRRPNTSFCFLDIRSPGLGDTAMYLCATSNWPYNSPLHFGNGTRLTVT.

This clonotype was detected many times. This rearrangement joins TRBV7-2 to TRBJ2-3; 8 bases are a match to TRBD1. The CDR3 spans 15 residues. Germline CDR1 and CDR2: SGHTA and FQGNSA. The trim removed 4 bases at V and 4 bases at J, leaving 7 bases unmatched. CDR3: CASSSPGQAADTQYF. The DNA for the CDR3 is TGTGCCAGCAGCTCCCCGGGACAGGCCGCAGATACGCAGTATTTT.